These T cell receptor beta chains were read from a single sample in a study of memory CD4+ T cells and cytomegalovirus serostatus. The method was immunoSEQ multiplex PCR; TCRdb's version includes in-frame clones alone and lacks a portion of them. The table has 25,000 to 30,000 clones, about 70% seen once; the top ten hold about 1%. The specimen was memory CD4+ T cells from blood. These receptors came from an adult in good health and CMV-seronegative. Each CDR3 is given with its conserved first and last residue. Each record gives: D gene, V gene, CDR3 length, J gene, clone size, CDR3 protein, CDR3 DNA. The D gene is left open where the match is weak. Clone size, where shown, is once, few, many, or a class for clones that have expanded.

D: TRBD1; V: TRBV19; length: 17; J: TRBJ2-6; size: NA; CDR3: CASSNPGTGSGANVLTF; DNA: TGTGCCAGTAGTAACCCCGGGACAGGCTCTGGGGCCAACGTCCTGACTTTC
D: NA; V: TRBV7-9; length: 12; J: TRBJ1-1; size: NA; CDR3: CASSFKDVEAFF; DNA: TGTGCCAGCAGCTTCAAGGATGTCGAAGCTTTCTTT
D: NA; V: TRBV7-9; length: 11; J: TRBJ1-5; size: NA; CDR3: CASGLEEPQHF; DNA: TGTGCCAGCGGGCTAGAGGAGCCCCAGCATTTT
D: NA; V: TRBV5-5; length: 14; J: TRBJ2-7; size: NA; CDR3: CASSLRLPAYEQYF; DNA: TGTGCCAGCAGCTTGCGACTACCTGCCTACGAGCAGTACTTC
D: NA; V: TRBV4-3; length: 14; J: TRBJ1-2; size: NA; CDR3: CASSQEPINYGYTF; DNA: TGCGCCAGCAGCCAAGAACCAATAAACTATGGCTACACCTTC
D: NA; V: TRBV7-9; length: 14; J: TRBJ1-5; size: NA; CDR3: CASSLGTGQSPQHF; DNA: TGTGCCAGCAGCTTGGGGACCGGACAGTCGCCCCAGCATTTT
D: NA; V: TRBV6-6; length: 13; J: TRBJ1-1; size: NA; CDR3: CAMGGPGNTEAFF; DNA: TGTGCCATGGGGGGGCCGGGGAACACTGAAGCTTTCTTT
D: NA; V: TRBV10-1; length: 13; J: TRBJ2-7; size: once; CDR3: CASSESKDTEQYF; DNA: TGCGCCAGCAGTGAGTCAAAGGATACCGAGCAGTACTTC
D: TRBD1; V: TRBV5-5; length: 15; J: TRBJ1-6; size: NA; CDR3: CASSLAGTENSPLHF; DNA: TGTGCCAGCAGCTTAGCCGGGACAGAGAATTCACCCCTCCACTTT
D: NA; V: TRBV7-9; length: 13; J: TRBJ2-3; size: few; CDR3: CASSPWITDTQYF; DNA: TGTGCCAGCAGCCCCTGGATCACAGATACGCAGTATTTT
D: TRBD1; V: TRBV25-1; length: 16; J: TRBJ2-1; size: NA; CDR3: CASSAHGTGARNEQFF; DNA: TGTGCCAGCAGCGCACATGGGACAGGGGCGAGGAATGAGCAGTTCTTC
D: TRBD1; V: TRBV6-5; length: 13; J: TRBJ1-4; size: once; CDR3: CASALGTAEKLFF; DNA: TGTGCCAGCGCCCTTGGGACAGCGGAAAAACTGTTTTTT
D: NA; V: TRBV5-1; length: 13; J: TRBJ1-5; size: NA; CDR3: CASSLEVGQPQHF; DNA: TGCGCCAGCAGCTTGGAAGTCGGTCAGCCCCAGCATTTT
D: TRBD1; V: TRBV6-6; length: 15; J: TRBJ1-2; size: NA; CDR3: CASSPPGQTNYGYTF; DNA: TGTGCCAGCAGTCCTCCGGGACAGACGAACTATGGCTACACCTTC
D: TRBD1; V: TRBV2; length: 16; J: TRBJ1-5; size: NA; CDR3: CASIEAGQENNQPQHF; DNA: TGTGCCAGCATCGAAGCAGGACAGGAAAATAATCAGCCCCAGCATTTT
D: NA; V: TRBV5-4; length: 13; J: TRBJ2-5; size: NA; CDR3: CASMRDRSETQYF; DNA: TGTGCCAGCATGCGGGATAGGTCGGAGACCCAGTACTTC
D: NA; V: TRBV6-5; length: 11; J: TRBJ1-1; size: NA; CDR3: CASSSPGTAFF; DNA: TGTGCCAGCAGTTCCCCGGGGACAGCTTTCTTT
D: NA; V: TRBV6-9; length: 13; J: TRBJ2-5; size: NA; CDR3: CASPLRGQETQYF; DNA: TGTGCCAGCCCTCTGAGGGGGCAAGAGACCCAGTACTTC
D: NA; V: TRBV6-5; length: 13; J: TRBJ1-2; size: NA; CDR3: CASSYIQGTGYTF; DNA: TGTGCCAGCAGTTACATCCAGGGAACCGGCTACACCTTC
D: TRBD2; V: TRBV5-6; length: 17; J: TRBJ2-1; size: NA; CDR3: CASSYTSGRVSYNEQFF; DNA: TGTGCCAGCAGCTATACTAGCGGGAGGGTCTCCTACAATGAGCAGTTCTTC
D: TRBD1; V: TRBV27; length: 14; J: TRBJ2-2; size: few; CDR3: CASRLTGSVGELFF; DNA: TGTGCCAGCAGACTGACAGGGTCCGTCGGGGAGCTGTTTTTT
D: NA; V: TRBV9; length: 15; J: TRBJ2-3; size: NA; CDR3: CASSVGVVFTDTQYF; DNA: TGTGCCAGCAGCGTAGGGGTGGTCTTCACAGATACGCAGTATTTT
D: TRBD2; V: TRBV30; length: 15; J: TRBJ2-6; size: NA; CDR3: CAWTGGFSGANVLTF; DNA: TGTGCCTGGACGGGGGGGTTTTCTGGGGCCAACGTCCTGACTTTC
D: NA; V: TRBV30; length: 13; J: TRBJ1-2; size: NA; CDR3: CASARTANYGYTF; DNA: TGTGCCTCTGCCCGGACAGCTAACTATGGCTACACCTTC
D: TRBD1; V: TRBV2; length: 13; J: TRBJ2-6; size: once; CDR3: CARDRGGANVLTF; DNA: TGTGCCAGGGACAGGGGTGGGGCCAACGTCCTGACTTTC
D: NA; V: TRBV6-1; length: 15; J: TRBJ1-1; size: NA; CDR3: CASSEALLRNTEAFF; DNA: TGTGCCAGCAGTGAAGCGCTTCTAAGGAACACTGAAGCTTTCTTT
D: TRBD2; V: TRBV10-3; length: 15; J: TRBJ2-5; size: NA; CDR3: CAISLGGGAGETQYF; DNA: TGTGCCATCAGCCTCGGGGGGGGTGCTGGGGAGACCCAGTACTTC
D: NA; V: TRBV21-1; length: 15; J: TRBJ1-4; size: NA; CDR3: CASSIDPRFGEKLFF; DNA: TGTGCCAGCAGCATAGATCCGAGGTTCGGTGAAAAACTGTTTTTT
D: TRBD2; V: TRBV10-1; length: 15; J: TRBJ2-1; size: NA; CDR3: CASSAGTSVYNEQFF; DNA: TGCGCCAGCAGCGCCGGGACTAGCGTCTACAATGAGCAGTTCTTC
D: NA; V: TRBV4-3; length: 16; J: TRBJ1-1; size: NA; CDR3: CASCDTWDGASTEAFF; DNA: TGCGCCAGCTGCGACACCTGGGACGGGGCTAGCACTGAAGCTTTCTTT
D: TRBD2; V: TRBV7-2; length: 17; J: TRBJ2-1; size: NA; CDR3: CASSPRLAGVLYNEQFF; DNA: TGTGCCAGCAGCCCTCGACTAGCGGGGGTCCTGTACAATGAGCAGTTCTTC
D: NA; V: TRBV13; length: 16; J: TRBJ1-6; size: few; CDR3: CASSFGRALYNSPLHF; DNA: TGTGCCAGCAGCTTTGGCCGGGCCCTCTATAATTCACCCCTCCACTTT
D: NA; V: TRBV28; length: 14; J: TRBJ1-2; size: medium-sized; CDR3: CASNSRTDNYGYTF; DNA: TGTGCCAGCAACAGCCGGACGGATAACTATGGCTACACCTTC
D: TRBD2; V: TRBV18; length: 21; J: TRBJ2-7; size: NA; CDR3: CASSPPISLAGESISIYEQYF; DNA: TGTGCCAGCTCACCCCCAATCTCACTAGCGGGAGAATCAATTTCCATATACGAGCAGTACTTC
D: NA; V: TRBV11-2; length: 14; J: TRBJ1-2; size: NA; CDR3: CASSLSRAAKGYTF; DNA: TGTGCCAGCAGCTTAAGTAGGGCAGCGAAGGGCTACACCTTC
D: NA; V: TRBV28; length: 12; J: TRBJ1-2; size: NA; CDR3: CASREEPYGYTF; DNA: TGTGCCAGCAGGGAGGAGCCCTATGGCTACACCTTC
D: NA; V: TRBV19; length: 13; J: TRBJ2-1; size: NA; CDR3: CASSTDWYNEQFF; DNA: TGTGCCAGTAGTACTGACTGGTACAATGAGCAGTTCTTC
D: TRBD1; V: TRBV27; length: 15; J: TRBJ1-2; size: NA; CDR3: CASRTVRGSNYGYTF; DNA: TGTGCCAGTCGCACGGTCAGGGGGTCTAACTATGGCTACACCTTC
D: NA; V: TRBV18; length: 11; J: TRBJ2-5; size: NA; CDR3: CASSSGETQYF; DNA: TGTGCCAGCTCATCCGGGGAGACCCAGTACTTC
D: NA; V: TRBV6-1; length: 15; J: TRBJ1-5; size: NA; CDR3: CASTLPRTSNQPQHF; DNA: TGTGCCAGCACCCTCCCAAGGACAAGCAATCAGCCCCAGCATTTT
D: NA; V: TRBV9; length: 15; J: TRBJ2-5; size: NA; CDR3: CASSPDRIVGETQYF; DNA: TGTGCCAGCAGCCCAGACAGGATCGTAGGGGAGACCCAGTACTTC
D: NA; V: TRBV4-2; length: 15; J: TRBJ1-5; size: medium-sized; CDR3: CASSQDQGPGQPQHF; DNA: TGTGCCAGCAGCCAAGATCAGGGTCCGGGACAGCCCCAGCATTTT